This T cell receptor beta chain was found in a study of graft-versus-host responses after intestinal transplantation. This clone was seen just once. Its antigen remains unidentified. This CDR3 has 19 amino acids. Germline V gene sequence: CDR1 LNHNV, CDR2 YYDKDF (reference sequence). Trimming removed 5 bases at V and 5 bases at J, with 31 bases between. The method was immunoSEQ multiplex PCR; TCRdb's version includes in-frame clones alone and lacks a portion of them. The repertoire holds tens of thousands of clones, with 85% to 95% as singletons. The clonotype originates from a human donor who received an intestinal transplant. The chain combines TRBV15 with TRBJ2-7, with D perhaps assigned TRBD1 or TRBD2 (7 bases each). The sequencing used unstimulated CD8+ T cells sorted from spleen or lymph node cells, collected before intestinal transplant. CDR3 residues: CATSSTPVETGRDSDEQYF. Here the CDR3 DNA reads TGTGCCACCAGCTCAACCCCCGTGGAGACAGGGAGGGATAGTGACGAGCAGTACTTC.